This T cell receptor beta chain was sequenced in a study of blood T cell repertoires in COVID-19. Overall study context: T cells, B-cell-depleted T cells, or PBMCs supplied cDNA or gDNA.

Produced via immunoSEQ multiplex PCR; TCRdb's table is partial and in-frame only. The data hold around 180,000 clones, with roughly nine tenths observed a single time. Ages ranged from about 18 to 89 years, with residence in about two dozen US areas. The CDR3 loop spans 14 amino acids. Per germline, CDR1 GTSNPN and CDR2 SVGIG (reference sequence). The V gene end was trimmed by 5 bases and the J gene end by 4 bases; junction bases not matched to a gene: 8. This chain uses TRBV30 with TRBJ1-1, with 9 bases matching TRBD1. Sequences were obtained from PBMCs or T cells enriched from blood (not recorded which). The clonotype was recovered from a woman in her thirties or forties with acute COVID-19. The CDR3 here is CAWANRGLGTEAFF. In DNA, the CDR3 is TGTGCCTGGGCTAACAGGGGGCTGGGCACTGAAGCTTTCTTT.